Ten or more counts support the clone carrying this T cell receptor (beta chain). Its specificity is not known. Whole blood was used without fractionation, so all unsorted peripheral T cells were included. This sample was included in a study of HIV-infected patients and healthy controls. Overall study findings and caveats: The seeming recovery of the Gini index after therapy in HIV-infected patients vanished in size-matched data. With just sixteen HIV-infected individuals processed, the findings' generality was considered strongly limited. Compared with untreated HIV+ repertoires, healthy controls showed roughly threefold more distinct CDR3s and higher Shannon diversity. Donor HLA types were not determined in the study.

Trimming shortened V by 1 base and J by 10 bases, and 16 bases separated the two germline ends. The CDR3 is made up of 15 amino acids. CDR1 and CDR2 from the germline V gene are SGHTA and FQGNSA. About 550 ng RNA was reverse transcribed with alpha and beta constant-region primers. Using multiplexing indices, alpha and beta chain libraries were generated apart by chain-specific third strand synthesis. MiXCR was run by TCRdb on the 5' RACE reads, yielding one entry per CDR3 protein. The table shows about 19,000 distinct CDR3 sequences, with approximately 9.6% occurring only once. What was sequenced was blood. The rearrangement joins TRBV7-2 to TRBJ1-4; tentative D call: TRBD1 (6 bases). The receptor was derived from an adult in good health. CDR3 sequence reads: CASSLVLGRGGKLFF. The CDR3 nucleotides are TGTGCCAGCAGCTTAGTACTTGGCAGGGGTGGAAAACTGTTTTTT.